A selection of T cell receptor beta chains follows, all from one sample in a study of T cell repertoires in cytomegalovirus infection. No antigens are known for them. TCRdb re-called the reads through MiXCR, storing one row per CDR3 protein. The sample lists hundreds of thousands of distinct CDR3 sequences, 40% to 50% occurring once. The sequencing used cultured PBMCs, collected from culture after CMV antigen stimulation. Every receptor here comes from a human donor in good health (CMV status not recorded). Some clones in this sample may be carry-over from other donors' samples. Each CDR3 is given with its conserved first and last residue. The order of the fields is CDR3 protein, CDR3 DNA, D gene, V gene, J gene, clone size. A D gene is named only where the DNA matches it firmly. Size is stated for part of the rows, as once, few or many counts, or as a class when the clone is expanded.

CDR3aa: CASSYHQDPGEQFF
CDR3nt: TGTGCCAGCAGTTATCACCAGGACCCCGGTGAGCAGTTCTTC
d_gene: NA
v_gene: TRBV6-2/TRBV6-3
j_gene: TRBJ2-1
abundance: NA

CDR3aa: CASSRPRDLREKLFF
CDR3nt: TGTGCCAGCAGCCGACCTCGGGACTTACGGGAAAAACTGTTTTTT
d_gene: NA
v_gene: TRBV7-8
j_gene: TRBJ1-4
abundance: NA

CDR3aa: CASSLREGSAPFF
CDR3nt: TGTGCCAGCAGCCTCCGGGAGGGGAGCGCCCCGTTCTTC
d_gene: TRBD2
v_gene: TRBV7-2
j_gene: TRBJ2-1
abundance: NA

CDR3aa: CASRVGQGPTQYF
CDR3nt: TGTGCCAGCAGAGTGGGGCAGGGCCCTACCCAGTACTTC
d_gene: NA
v_gene: TRBV28
j_gene: TRBJ2-5
abundance: NA

CDR3aa: CASSFEGASYNEQFF
CDR3nt: TGTGCCAGCAGCTTTGAGGGAGCGTCCTACAATGAGCAGTTCTTC
d_gene: NA
v_gene: TRBV11-3
j_gene: TRBJ2-1
abundance: NA

CDR3aa: CASSLQGGNTEAFF
CDR3nt: TGTGCCAGCAGCTTACAGGGAGGGAACACTGAAGCTTTCTTT
d_gene: NA
v_gene: TRBV7-2
j_gene: TRBJ1-1
abundance: many

CDR3aa: CASSFQVEAFF
CDR3nt: TGTGCCAGCAGTTTCCAGGTTGAAGCTTTCTTT
d_gene: NA
v_gene: TRBV12-3/TRBV12-4
j_gene: TRBJ1-1
abundance: NA

CDR3aa: CASSLWISGEQYF
CDR3nt: TGTGCCAGCAGTTTATGGATTTCTGGCGAGCAGTACTTC
d_gene: NA
v_gene: TRBV12-3/TRBV12-4
j_gene: TRBJ2-7
abundance: few

CDR3aa: CASSYTVSGAYNEQFF
CDR3nt: TGTGCCAGCAGTTACACTGTTAGCGGGGCCTACAATGAGCAGTTCTTC
d_gene: TRBD2
v_gene: TRBV6-2/TRBV6-3
j_gene: TRBJ2-1
abundance: once

CDR3aa: CASSLWATRGGYTF
CDR3nt: TGTGCCAGCAGTTTGTGGGCCACAAGGGGTGGCTACACCTTC
d_gene: NA
v_gene: TRBV12-3/TRBV12-4
j_gene: TRBJ1-2
abundance: NA

CDR3aa: CASSLGGVGGIYEQFF
CDR3nt: TGTGCCAGCAGCTTAGGAGGGGTGGGGGGGATCTATGAGCAGTTCTTC
d_gene: TRBD2
v_gene: TRBV7-2
j_gene: TRBJ2-1
abundance: few

CDR3aa: CASSEHRLQRAGYTF
CDR3nt: TGTGCCAGCAGTGAACACCGACTTCAAAGGGCTGGCTACACCTTC
d_gene: NA
v_gene: TRBV6-1
j_gene: TRBJ1-2
abundance: NA

CDR3aa: CASSQFPGQGEATLHF
CDR3nt: TGTGCCAGCAGCCAATTCCCGGGACAGGGAGAGGCCACCCTCCACTTT
d_gene: TRBD1
v_gene: TRBV7-4
j_gene: TRBJ1-6
abundance: NA

CDR3aa: CASSYLNYKREINYEQYF
CDR3nt: TGTGCCAGCAGCTACTTAAATTACAAGAGGGAGATCAACTACGAGCAGTACTTC
d_gene: NA
v_gene: TRBV7-2
j_gene: TRBJ2-7
abundance: NA

CDR3aa: CASSYSLAGGGDEQFF
CDR3nt: TGTGCCAGCAGTTACTCACTAGCGGGAGGGGGGGATGAGCAGTTCTTC
d_gene: TRBD2
v_gene: TRBV6-5
j_gene: TRBJ2-1
abundance: NA

CDR3aa: CASSPRTGTGAYEQYF
CDR3nt: TGTGCCAGCAGCCCCCGGACCGGGACAGGTGCTTACGAGCAGTACTTC
d_gene: TRBD1
v_gene: TRBV7-6
j_gene: TRBJ2-7
abundance: NA

CDR3aa: CASNRGINEKLFF
CDR3nt: TGTGCCAGTAACAGGGGGATAAATGAAAAACTGTTTTTT
d_gene: TRBD1
v_gene: TRBV19
j_gene: TRBJ1-4
abundance: NA

CDR3aa: CASSHSAGNGEQYF
CDR3nt: TGTGCCAGCAGCCATTCGGCAGGGAACGGGGAGCAGTACTTC
d_gene: NA
v_gene: TRBV7-9
j_gene: TRBJ2-7
abundance: NA

CDR3aa: CASSSLRGGQETQYF
CDR3nt: TGTGCCAGCAGTTCTCTTAGGGGAGGCCAAGAGACCCAGTACTTC
d_gene: NA
v_gene: TRBV28
j_gene: TRBJ2-5
abundance: NA

CDR3aa: CASSLRGRNEQFF
CDR3nt: TGTGCCAGCAGCTTAAGGGGGCGGAATGAGCAGTTCTTC
d_gene: TRBD1
v_gene: TRBV11-3
j_gene: TRBJ2-1
abundance: NA

CDR3aa: CASSSGDGEYNEQFF
CDR3nt: TGCGCCAGCAGTTCCGGGGACGGAGAATACAATGAGCAGTTCTTC
d_gene: NA
v_gene: TRBV5-1
j_gene: TRBJ2-1
abundance: once

CDR3aa: CASSLESGPSYEQYF
CDR3nt: TGTGCCAGCAGCTTGGAGTCGGGCCCCTCCTACGAGCAGTACTTC
d_gene: NA
v_gene: TRBV5-4
j_gene: TRBJ2-7
abundance: NA

CDR3aa: CASSEMRAYEQYF
CDR3nt: TGTGCCAGCAGTGAAATGCGGGCCTACGAGCAGTACTTC
d_gene: NA
v_gene: TRBV6-1
j_gene: TRBJ2-7
abundance: few

CDR3aa: CASSLAPAGEQFF
CDR3nt: TGTGCCAGCAGTCTAGCGCCAGCGGGGGAGCAGTTCTTC
d_gene: TRBD2
v_gene: TRBV7-8
j_gene: TRBJ2-1
abundance: many

CDR3aa: CSASRAGANNQPQHF
CDR3nt: TGCAGTGCTTCCCGGGCAGGGGCGAACAATCAGCCCCAGCATTTT
d_gene: NA
v_gene: TRBV20-1
j_gene: TRBJ1-5
abundance: few

CDR3aa: CASSSERGGTQTQYF
CDR3nt: TGTGCCAGCAGCTCAGAACGGGGGGGTACCCAGACCCAGTACTTC
d_gene: TRBD2
v_gene: TRBV7-9
j_gene: TRBJ2-5
abundance: NA

CDR3aa: CASSFGMADTGELFF
CDR3nt: TGTGCCAGCAGCTTTGGGATGGCGGACACCGGGGAGCTGTTTTTT
d_gene: NA
v_gene: TRBV7-8
j_gene: TRBJ2-2
abundance: NA

CDR3aa: CASSLRGGDMREKLFF
CDR3nt: TGTGCCAGCAGCTTGAGGGGCGGAGACATGAGGGAAAAACTGTTTTTT
d_gene: NA
v_gene: TRBV7-9
j_gene: TRBJ1-4
abundance: NA

CDR3aa: CASSSNVGEQFF
CDR3nt: TGTGCCAGCAGTTCCAACGTAGGGGAGCAGTTCTTC
d_gene: NA
v_gene: TRBV6-2/TRBV6-3
j_gene: TRBJ2-1
abundance: NA

CDR3aa: CASTPVDNTGELFF
CDR3nt: TGTGCCAGCACACCAGTGGATAACACCGGGGAGCTGTTTTTT
d_gene: NA
v_gene: TRBV7-9
j_gene: TRBJ2-2
abundance: NA

CDR3aa: CATSRELGGGNEQFF
CDR3nt: TGTGCCACCAGCAGAGAGTTGGGGGGGGGCAATGAGCAGTTCTTC
d_gene: TRBD2
v_gene: TRBV15
j_gene: TRBJ2-1
abundance: NA

CDR3aa: CASSSTGGGGADTQYF
CDR3nt: TGTGCCAGCAGCTCTACAGGGGGCGGAGGCGCAGATACGCAGTATTTT
d_gene: TRBD1
v_gene: TRBV12-3/TRBV12-4
j_gene: TRBJ2-3
abundance: few

CDR3aa: CASSSRESGNTIYF
CDR3nt: TGTGCCAGCAGCTCAAGGGAATCTGGAAACACCATATATTTT
d_gene: NA
v_gene: TRBV7-2
j_gene: TRBJ1-3
abundance: NA

CDR3aa: CASSSRGRGNQPQHF
CDR3nt: TGTGCCAGCAGTTCCAGGGGGCGCGGAAACCAGCCCCAGCATTTT
d_gene: TRBD1
v_gene: TRBV12-3/TRBV12-4
j_gene: TRBJ1-5
abundance: few

CDR3aa: CASSPQGTGVSEQYF
CDR3nt: TGTGCCAGCAGTCCCCAGGGGACAGGGGTATCCGAGCAGTACTTC
d_gene: TRBD1
v_gene: TRBV12-3/TRBV12-4
j_gene: TRBJ2-7
abundance: NA

CDR3aa: CASSFRATDRTADTQYF
CDR3nt: TGTGCCAGCAGTTTCAGGGCCACCGACAGGACGGCAGATACGCAGTATTTT
d_gene: NA
v_gene: TRBV12-3/TRBV12-4
j_gene: TRBJ2-3
abundance: few

CDR3aa: CSASGTGYEQFF
CDR3nt: TGCAGCGCCTCCGGGACAGGGTATGAGCAGTTCTTC
d_gene: TRBD1
v_gene: TRBV29-1
j_gene: TRBJ2-1
abundance: NA

CDR3aa: CASSAPGGTRGQYF
CDR3nt: TGTGCCAGCAGCGCCCCAGGCGGGACCCGAGGGCAGTACTTC
d_gene: NA
v_gene: TRBV11-2
j_gene: TRBJ2-7
abundance: NA

CDR3aa: CASSLLAGLYYEQYF
CDR3nt: TGTGCCAGCAGCTTGCTAGCGGGGCTCTATTACGAGCAGTACTTC
d_gene: TRBD2
v_gene: TRBV7-2
j_gene: TRBJ2-7
abundance: NA

CDR3aa: CASSLGREFDEQFF
CDR3nt: TGTGCCAGCAGTTTGGGACGGGAGTTCGATGAGCAGTTCTTC
d_gene: NA
v_gene: TRBV12-3/TRBV12-4
j_gene: TRBJ2-1
abundance: few

CDR3aa: CASSLSGTSGSTDTQYF
CDR3nt: TGTGCCAGCAGCTTATCGGGGACTAGCGGCTCCACAGATACGCAGTATTTT
d_gene: TRBD2
v_gene: TRBV7-2
j_gene: TRBJ2-3
abundance: once

CDR3aa: CASRLAGGGNNEQFF
CDR3nt: TGTGCCAGCAGGCTAGCGGGGGGAGGAAACAATGAGCAGTTCTTC
d_gene: TRBD2
v_gene: TRBV6-5
j_gene: TRBJ2-1
abundance: few

CDR3aa: CASSLSRGSSYEQYF
CDR3nt: TGTGCCAGCAGTTTAAGCCGGGGGAGCTCCTACGAGCAGTACTTC
d_gene: NA
v_gene: TRBV28
j_gene: TRBJ2-7
abundance: many

CDR3aa: CASSYTLVAPYEQYF
CDR3nt: TGTGCCAGCAGTTACACGTTAGTCGCACCTTACGAGCAGTACTTC
d_gene: NA
v_gene: TRBV6-6
j_gene: TRBJ2-7
abundance: NA

CDR3aa: CASSPRGGVPLHF
CDR3nt: TGTGCCAGCAGCCCAAGAGGGGGTGTTCCCCTCCACTTT
d_gene: NA
v_gene: TRBV11-2
j_gene: TRBJ1-6
abundance: NA

CDR3aa: CASSLDLGTGNNSPLHF
CDR3nt: TGTGCCAGCAGCTTAGATCTGGGGACAGGGAATAATTCACCCCTCCACTTT
d_gene: TRBD1
v_gene: TRBV7-9
j_gene: TRBJ1-6
abundance: NA

CDR3aa: CASSPRTSGVWNIQYF
CDR3nt: TGTGCCAGCAGTCCCCGGACTAGCGGGGTATGGAACATTCAGTACTTC
d_gene: TRBD2
v_gene: TRBV28
j_gene: TRBJ2-4
abundance: NA

CDR3aa: CASSLLGAGGPHEQYF
CDR3nt: TGTGCCAGCAGCTTACTGGGAGCGGGGGGGCCCCACGAGCAGTACTTC
d_gene: TRBD2
v_gene: TRBV7-2
j_gene: TRBJ2-7
abundance: NA

CDR3aa: CASSLMGSSGNTIYF
CDR3nt: TGTGCCAGCAGCTTAATGGGGTCATCTGGAAACACCATATATTTT
d_gene: NA
v_gene: TRBV7-6
j_gene: TRBJ1-3
abundance: few

CDR3aa: CAISEDRDGYTF
CDR3nt: TGTGCCATCAGTGAGGACAGAGATGGCTACACCTTC
d_gene: NA
v_gene: TRBV10-3
j_gene: TRBJ1-2
abundance: NA

CDR3aa: CASSWGGTSGTASYEQYF
CDR3nt: TGTGCCAGCAGCTGGGGAGGGACTAGCGGGACCGCCTCCTACGAGCAGTACTTC
d_gene: TRBD2
v_gene: TRBV11-2
j_gene: TRBJ2-7
abundance: NA

CDR3aa: CASSLGGAHTDTQYF
CDR3nt: TGTGCCAGCAGCTTAGGGGGGGCCCACACAGATACGCAGTATTTT
d_gene: NA
v_gene: TRBV7-8
j_gene: TRBJ2-3
abundance: NA

CDR3aa: CASSLVGTLTGELFF
CDR3nt: TGTGCCAGCAGCTTGGTTGGGACATTAACCGGGGAGCTGTTTTTT
d_gene: NA
v_gene: TRBV5-5
j_gene: TRBJ2-2
abundance: NA